This T cell receptor beta chain comes out of a study of beta chain features in type 1 diabetes. Whole-study context: On cell yields, gender and age, patients and healthy donors were similar.

Overall study results and limits: Type 1 diabetes patients had TCRB CDR3s that were shorter (moderately but significantly so) in all four CD4+ subsets.

Trimming left V 5 bases short and J 4 bases short, with 14 bases between. The length of the CDR3 is 15 residues. Germline CDR1 reads SNHLY; CDR2 reads FYNNEI. Every bit of the isolated RNA underwent reverse transcription, so sequencing read expressed TCRB transcripts. This table comes from immunoSEQ multiplex PCR, and its TCRdb copy is limited to in-frame clones, with some not included. The data contain 550,000 to 850,000 clones, over 10% of them singletons. This clone was detected a few times. Its antigen remains unidentified. Sequencing was done on a sample of naive CD4+ T cells from blood. This receptor was obtained from a man between 18 and 35 years old with type 1 diabetes. The chain carries TRBV2 and TRBJ2-2; a weak D match, TRBD2 (5 bases). The CDR3 coding sequence is TGTGCCAGCAGTACTCGGGATAAAGCCACCGGGGAGCTGTTTTTT. Its translation is CASSTRDKATGELFF.